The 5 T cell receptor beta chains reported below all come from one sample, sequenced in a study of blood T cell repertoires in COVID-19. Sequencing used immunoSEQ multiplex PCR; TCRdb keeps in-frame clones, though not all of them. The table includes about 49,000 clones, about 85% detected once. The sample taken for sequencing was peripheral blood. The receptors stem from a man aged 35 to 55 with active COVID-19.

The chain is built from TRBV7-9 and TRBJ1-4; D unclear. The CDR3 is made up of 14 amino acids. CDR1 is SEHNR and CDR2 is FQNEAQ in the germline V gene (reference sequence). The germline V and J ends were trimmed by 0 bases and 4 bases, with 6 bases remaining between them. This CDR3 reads CASSLAYSNEKLFF. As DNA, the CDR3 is TGTGCCAGCAGCTTAGCGTACAGTAATGAAAAACTGTTTTTT.

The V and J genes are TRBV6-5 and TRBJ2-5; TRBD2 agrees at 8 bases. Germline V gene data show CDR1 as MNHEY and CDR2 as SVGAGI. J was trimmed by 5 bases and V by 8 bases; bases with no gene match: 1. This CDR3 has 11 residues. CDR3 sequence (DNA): TGTGCCAGCCGGGGGGGCGAGACCCAGTACTTC. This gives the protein CASRGGETQYF.

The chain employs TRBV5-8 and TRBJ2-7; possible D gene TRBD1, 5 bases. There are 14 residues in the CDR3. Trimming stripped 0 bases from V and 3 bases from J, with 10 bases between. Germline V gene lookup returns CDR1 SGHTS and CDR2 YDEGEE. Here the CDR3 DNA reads TGTGCCAGCAGCTTGGAGGCAGGGCGCTACGAGCAGTACTTC. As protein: CASSLEAGRYEQYF. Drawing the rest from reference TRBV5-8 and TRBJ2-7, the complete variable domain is EAGVTQSPTHLIKTRGQQATLRCSPISGHTSVYWYQQALGLGLQFLLWYDEGEERNRGNFPPRFSGRQFPNYSSELNVNALELEDSALYLCASSLEAGRYEQYFGPGTRLTVT.

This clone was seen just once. The CDR3 region is CASSLDQLSEKLFF. CDR3 coding DNA: TGTGCCAGCAGCTTAGATCAACTTTCTGAAAAACTGTTTTTT. The rearrangement joins TRBV11-2 to TRBJ1-4; no reliable D call. Trimming removed 0 bases from V and 7 bases from J, with 9 bases in between. CDR1 is SGHAT and CDR2 is FQNNGV in the germline V gene. This CDR3 is built from 14 residues.

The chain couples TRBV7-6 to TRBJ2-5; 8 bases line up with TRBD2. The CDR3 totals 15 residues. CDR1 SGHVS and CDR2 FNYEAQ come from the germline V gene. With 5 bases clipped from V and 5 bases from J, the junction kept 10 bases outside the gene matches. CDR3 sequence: CASSPGGEPRETQYF. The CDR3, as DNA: TGTGCCAGCAGCCCCGGGGGGGAACCCCGGGAGACCCAGTACTTC.